This T cell receptor (beta chain) originates from a study of blood T cell repertoires in COVID-19. Study context: Spain, Italy and the United States supplied samples that represented acute and convalescent COVID-19.

The authors' processing: Counts of nucleated cells, estimated from reference gene primer amplification, were obtained. The assay was immunoSEQ multiplex PCR, and TCRdb's table has in-frame clones only and misses some. For V, J and clone size, that table is used; D and trimming come from the DNA. Of 250,000 to 350,000 clones listed, about 80% were seen once; the top ten hold more than 15%. The sample consisted of peripheral blood. This clonotype was sampled from a person between 65 and 79 years old with COVID-19, enrolled during active disease.

CDR3 coding DNA: TGTGCCAGTGCGGCGGGTGGCACAGATACGCAGTATTTT. This translates into CASAAGGTDTQYF. The V gene is TRBV19, the J gene TRBJ2-3; D might be TRBD2 (5 bases). Germline CDR1 reads LNHDA; CDR2 reads SQIVND (reference sequence). V was shortened by 8 bases and J by 1 base, with 10 bases between the two germline ends. CDR3 length: 13 amino acids.